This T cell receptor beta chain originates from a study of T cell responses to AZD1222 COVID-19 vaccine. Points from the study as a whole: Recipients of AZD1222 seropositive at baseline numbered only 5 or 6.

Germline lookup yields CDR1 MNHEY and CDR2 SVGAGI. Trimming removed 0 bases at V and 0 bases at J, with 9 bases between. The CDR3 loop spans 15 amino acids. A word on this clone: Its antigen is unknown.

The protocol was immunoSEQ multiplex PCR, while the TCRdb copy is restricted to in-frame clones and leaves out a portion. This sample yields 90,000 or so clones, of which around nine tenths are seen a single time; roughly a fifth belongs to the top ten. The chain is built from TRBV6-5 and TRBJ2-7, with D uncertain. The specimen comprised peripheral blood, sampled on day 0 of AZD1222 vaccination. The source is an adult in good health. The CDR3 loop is CASSYSGWSSYEQYF. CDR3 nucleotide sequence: TGTGCCAGCAGTTACTCGGGTTGGAGCTCCTACGAGCAGTACTTC.